These 16 T cell receptor beta chains came from one sample sequenced in a study of T cell responses to AZD1222 COVID-19 vaccine. Clones were read by immunoSEQ multiplex PCR, and TCRdb kept only the in-frame ones, dropping some. The sample records tens of thousands of clones, over 60% being singletons. The sequencing here drew on peripheral blood, taken 28 days after the second AZD1222 dose. Source of these receptors: an adult who received the AZD1222 COVID-19 vaccine.

The chain has TRBV6-1 and TRBJ2-7, with 8 bases that match TRBD2. CDR3 length: 16 residues. The V and J ends lost 2 bases and 2 bases, in that order; junction bases with no gene match: 8. Germline V lookup: CDR1 MNHNS, CDR2 SASEGT. CDR3 in DNA: TGTGCCAGCAGTGAACCGGGGGGGCCGGTTACCTACGAGCAGTACTTC. Translating it yields CASSEPGGPVTYEQYF.

This chain joins TRBV18 and TRBJ1-4; D is perhaps TRBD1 (5 bases). Germline values: CDR1 KGHSH, CDR2 LQKENI. The CDR3 covers 15 residues. Between the trimmed V and J ends, which lost 2 bases and 8 bases, there was a span of 15 bases. The CDR3 DNA reads as TGTGCCAGCTCACCAGCGGGTAGGGGTGGCGAAAAACTGTTTTTT. It yields the protein CASSPAGRGGEKLFF.

This chain links TRBV19 with TRBJ2-1; D not certain. The CDR3 contains 13 residues. Germline V gene sequence: CDR1 LNHDA, CDR2 SQIVND (reference sequence). Trimming cost V 2 bases and J 6 bases, with 8 bases left between them. In DNA, the CDR3 is TGTGCCAGTAGTATACCCCCTAGCAATGAGCAGTTCTTC. Translation: CASSIPPSNEQFF.

V and J are TRBV3-1 (or the pseudogene TRBV3-2) and TRBJ2-7, with 16 positions matching TRBD2. Germline trimming cut 3 bases from V and 11 bases from J; bases unmatched to any gene: 4. Germline loops: CDR1 LGHDT, CDR2 YNNKEL (reference sequence). This CDR3 is 14 amino acids long. The CDR3 sequence: CASSHGTSGGVKYF. In DNA form, the CDR3 reads TGTGCCAGCAGCCACGGGACTAGCGGGGGGGTCAAGTACTTC.

The count of this clone is one. This chain links TRBV12-3 or TRBV12-4 with TRBJ1-1, with D hard to call. V shed 3 bases and J shed 1 base, with 3 bases lying between them. The CDR3 has 12 amino acids. CDR3 residues: CASSLGNTEAFF. The DNA of the CDR3 is TGTGCCAGCAGTTTGGGGAACACTGAAGCTTTCTTT.

In its sample, this clone was seen a few times. The V call is TRBV5-1, the J call TRBJ2-7; TRBD1 aligns across 7 bases. V lost 0 bases, J lost 1 base, and 4 bases stayed unmatched. There are 15 residues in the CDR3. Germline CDR1 reads SGHRS; CDR2 reads YFSETQ. The CDR3 reads CASSLGGTASYEQYF. CDR3 DNA sequence: TGCGCCAGCAGCTTGGGAGGGACAGCTTCCTACGAGCAGTACTTC.

The genes are TRBV5-1 and TRBJ2-7; TRBD1 matches at 7 bases. The germline CDR1 and CDR2 sequences are SGHRS and YFSETQ. Trimming took 0 bases from V and 5 from J; bases not matched to a gene: 14. The CDR3 consists of 17 residues. This CDR3 is CASSLAISPTGVNEQYF. As DNA, the CDR3 is TGCGCCAGCAGCTTGGCCATCTCTCCTACAGGGGTAAACGAGCAGTACTTC.

This chain joins TRBV19 and TRBJ1-5; D is possibly TRBD1 (5 bases). This CDR3 region has 16 residues. Per germline, CDR1 LNHDA and CDR2 SQIVND (reference sequence). V lost 6 bases and J 4 bases, leaving 19 bases between the germline ends. In nucleotides, the CDR3 is TGTGCCAGTAGGCCTGGGATAGGGGTACGGAATCAGCCCCAGCATTTT. Translation: CASRPGIGVRNQPQHF. The full variable domain, rest sourced from reference TRBV19 and TRBJ1-5, is DGGITQSPKYLFRKEGQNVTLSCEQNLNHDAMYWYRQDPGQGLRLIYYSQIVNDFQKGDIAEGYSVSREKKESFPLTVTSAQKNPTAFYLCASRPGIGVRNQPQHFGDGTRLSIL.

This chain connects TRBV28 to TRBJ1-1, with D perhaps matching TRBD1 (6 bases). This CDR3 region has 12 residues. V was clipped by 2 bases and J by 11 bases, with 12 bases between them. The germline CDR1 and CDR2 sequences are MDHEN and SYDVKM. DNA for the CDR3: TGTGCCAGCAGTTTAGAACAGGGCGTTGCTTTCTTT. Translating gives CASSLEQGVAFF.

The chain couples TRBV19 to TRBJ2-5; TRBD2 matches 13 bases. V lost 3 bases, J lost 5 bases, and 6 bases stayed unmatched. CDR3 length equals 16 residues. Germline lookup yields CDR1 LNHDA and CDR2 SQIVND (reference sequence). The CDR3 DNA is TGTGCCAGTAGTATCACTAGCGGGGGGGCGTGGGAGACCCAGTACTTC. Translation: CASSITSGGAWETQYF.

The V call is TRBV10-2, the J call TRBJ1-1; D uncertain. This CDR3 is built from 15 residues. The V end lost 0 bases, the J end lost 0 bases, and 8 bases lay between the germline ends. CDR1 is WSHSY, CDR2 SAAADI, per germline. CDR3 residues: CASSESPGLNTEAFF. The CDR3 DNA follows: TGCGCCAGCAGTGAGTCCCCGGGGTTGAACACTGAAGCTTTCTTT.

The chain joins TRBV7-3 to TRBJ2-7; D is perhaps TRBD2 (6 bases). Between the trimmed V and J ends, which lost 0 bases and 4 bases, there was a span of 13 bases. This CDR3 has 15 amino acids. The V gene's germline CDR1 is SGHTA and CDR2 FQGTGA. CDR3 in amino acids: CASSLTGSGLYEQYF. The CDR3 nucleotides read TGTGCCAGCAGCTTAACGGGGTCGGGACTTTACGAGCAGTACTTC. Full variable domain (missing parts from reference TRBV7-3 and TRBJ2-7): GAGVSQTPSNKVTEKGKYVELRCDPISGHTALYWYRQSLGQGPEFLIYFQGTGAADDSGLPNDRFFAVRPEGSVSTLKIQRTERGDSAVYLCASSLTGSGLYEQYFGPGTRLTVT.

The chain couples TRBV5-5 to TRBJ1-4; D unclear. V was cut by 0 bases and J by 0 bases, with 12 bases left in between. The CDR3 totals 17 residues. Germline V gives CDR1 SGHKS, CDR2 YYEKEE (reference sequence). The CDR3 nucleotides are TGTGCCAGCAGCTTGGGGGCCCAGCCCGCAACTAATGAAAAACTGTTTTTT. Amino acid sequence: CASSLGAQPATNEKLFF.

The gene calls are TRBV19 and TRBJ1-5, with D maybe TRBD1 (6 bases). V was cut by 3 bases and J by 6 bases, with 15 bases left in between. CDR3 length equals 15 residues. The germline V gene encodes CDR1 LNHDA and CDR2 SQIVND (reference sequence). CDR3 protein: CASSISGGQGQPQHF. The CDR3, as DNA: TGTGCCAGTAGTATCTCCGGGGGGCAGGGTCAGCCCCAGCATTTT.

This chain links TRBV7-2 with TRBJ2-1; no clear D gene. In germline, CDR1 is SGHTA, CDR2 FQGNSA. The V and J ends lost 1 base and 10 bases respectively, with 8 bases between them. The CDR3 sequence is 12 residues long. CDR3 bases: TGTGCCAGCAGCTTAGATGTTGGGGAGCAGTTCTTC. It translates to CASSLDVGEQFF.

V and J are TRBV7-2 and TRBJ2-3, with 9 nucleotides matching TRBD2. Germline V gene lookup returns CDR1 SGHTA and CDR2 FQGNSA. The CDR3 extends over 18 amino acids. V shed 2 bases, J shed 4 bases, and the junction held 13 bases outside the gene matches. The DNA of the CDR3 is TGTGCCAGCAGCTTAATCGGACTAGATAGCGGGAGCTCAGATACGCAGTATTTT. It is translated as CASSLIGLDSGSSDTQYF.